This passage covers 8 T cell receptor beta chains from one sample sequenced in a study of T cells in Graves' hyperthyroidism and ophthalmopathy. RNA transcripts provided the source from which TCR beta CDR3 regions were amplified. An initial round of RT-PCR targeting the TCR CDR3 relied on the HTBI primer set. TCRdb passed the multiplex PCR reads through MiXCR, listing each CDR3 protein once. This table holds almost 50,000 distinct CDR3 sequences, approximately 50% found once. Sequenced: peripheral blood or thyroid tissue (not recorded which). The source is a man younger than 35 with Graves' hyperthyroidism.

This chain links TRBV10-3 with TRBJ2-2; D gene ambiguous. Trimming pared 6 bases from V and 6 bases from J, leaving 11 bases between. The CDR3 has 13 residues. Germline V lookup: CDR1 ENHRY, CDR2 SYGVKD. The CDR3 region is CAIRNSEAGELFF. Here the CDR3 DNA reads TGTGCCATCAGAAATAGTGAGGCCGGGGAGCTGTTTTTT.

This clonotype has at least ten counts. The chain has TRBV6-5 and TRBJ2-7, with 7 bases lining up with TRBD2. The CDR3 is made up of 15 amino acids. V shed 0 bases and J 5 bases; nucleotides not matched to a gene: 7. CDR1 and CDR2 (germline): MNHEY, SVGAGI. The CDR3 DNA reads as TGTGCCAGCAGTTACTCCGGCGGGAGCCTCCACGAGCAGTACTTC. This codes for CASSYSGGSLHEQYF.

This clonotype showed up many times. This sequence joins TRBV28 and TRBJ2-7, with 12 bases that match TRBD2. Germline assignment: CDR1 MDHEN and CDR2 SYDVKM. J was trimmed by 6 bases and V by 6 bases; bases with no gene match: 12. This CDR3 contains 16 residues. Here the CDR3 DNA reads TGTGCCAGCAGACCTCTCCTAGCGGGAGGGCCAGGCGAGCAGTACTTC. Residues: CASRPLLAGGPGEQYF.

This clonotype was seen a few times. The chain has TRBV20-1 and TRBJ2-7; D may be TRBD2 (6 bases). The V end was cut by 7 bases, the J end by 3 bases, with 19 bases between. This CDR3 has 14 residues. The V gene's germline CDR1 is DFQATT and CDR2 SNEGSKA (reference sequence). CDR3 amino acids: CSVTTTGEIYEQYF. DNA for the CDR3: TGCAGTGTTACGACGACGGGAGAAATCTACGAGCAGTACTTC.

In this sample, this clonotype is medium-sized (0.01 to 0.1%). CDR3 region: CAISDLTEAFF. The CDR3 DNA reads as TGTGCCATCAGTGATCTCACTGAAGCTTTCTTT. The V gene is TRBV10-3, the J gene TRBJ1-1; D uncertain. This CDR3 is 11 amino acids long. With 3 bases removed from V and 4 bases from J, the gap between germline ends came to 3 bases. Germline V CDR1 and CDR2: ENHRY, SYGVKD.

The sample holds many counts of this clonotype. The chain has TRBV7-2 and TRBJ2-7; TRBD1 aligns across 7 bases. V was clipped by 5 bases and J by 2 bases; unmatched bases: 9. Per the germline V gene, CDR1 is SGHTA and CDR2 is FQGNSA. CDR3 length equals 15 residues. The CDR3 here is CASSMGTASTYEQYF. CDR3 sequence (DNA): TGTGCCAGCAGCATGGGGACAGCTAGTACCTACGAGCAGTACTTC.

The sample holds many counts of this clonotype. V gene TRBV7-8 combines with J gene TRBJ1-1; unclear D gene. The CDR3 spans 13 residues. Germline assignment: CDR1 SGHVS and CDR2 FQNEAQ. With 2 bases removed from V and 7 bases from J, the gap between germline ends came to 11 bases. CDR3 in amino acids: CASSLKGTSEAFF. The CDR3, as DNA: TGTGCCAGCAGCTTAAAAGGTACCAGTGAAGCTTTCTTT. Full variable domain (outside the CDR3, taken from reference TRBV7-8 and TRBJ1-1): GAGVSQSPRYKVAKRGQDVALRCDPISGHVSLFWYQQALGQGPEFLTYFQNEAQLDKSGLPSDRFFAERPEGSVSTLKIQRTQQEDSAVYLCASSLKGTSEAFFGQGTRLTVV.

This clonotype has just a few counts. The rearrangement joins TRBV15 to TRBJ2-7; TRBD1 aligns across 7 bases. Germline values: CDR1 LNHNV, CDR2 YYDKDF (reference sequence). CDR3 length equals 12 residues. The ends lost 3 bases at V and 4 bases at J; junction bases unmatched: 0. DNA for the CDR3: TGTGCCACCAGCAGGGACAGGTACGAGCAGTACTTC. Its translation: CATSRDRYEQYF.